This T cell receptor beta chain was found in a study of cytomegalovirus exposure and HLA in healthy donors. Study overall: Out of roughly 170 million T cells, an earlier analysis found some 110 million unique TCR beta sequences in total.

The PCR used 60 Vbeta and 13 Jbeta primers. Here immunoSEQ multiplex PCR was the method, and the copy in TCRdb shows in-frame clones only, minus some. The sample yields some 130,000 clones, 77% seen once. As concerns this clone: Its antigen remains unknown. Germline and junction disagree at one end, which may indicate a read error.

Although they were nominally healthy when sampled, donors likely had unrecorded immune exposures. General observations from the study: Immune exposure was documented only through CMV serostatus.

This receptor was taken from a male donor in good health and CMV-seropositive. The sequencing sample was made of PBMCs.

CDR3 sequence: CVSSDRGDSYEQYF. The CDR3 coding sequence is TGTGTCAGCAGTGACAGGGGCGACTCCTACGAGCAGTACTTC. V and J are TRBV6-1 and TRBJ2-7; 8 bases match TRBD1. The CDR3 covers 14 residues. Germline V gene sequence: CDR1 MNHNS, CDR2 SASEGT.